Listed here are 14 T cell receptor beta chains from one sample, sequenced in a study of T cells in Graves' hyperthyroidism and ophthalmopathy. TCR beta CDR3 region amplification was performed from RNA transcripts. HTBI primers were employed in a first-round RT-PCR of the TCR CDR3. In TCRdb, the multiplex PCR reads were re-called with MiXCR into one record per CDR3 protein. The sample records about 480,000 distinct CDR3 sequences, around a quarter being singletons. The sequenced sample consisted of blood. Receptor source: a woman between 25 and 40 years old with Graves' ophthalmopathy.

This clonotype was recorded at least ten times. This sequence joins TRBV14 and TRBJ1-1; 8 bases map to TRBD1. Germline CDR1 reads SGHDN; CDR2 reads FVKESK. The CDR3 runs 13 residues. V trimming: 3 bases; J trimming: 12 bases; junction bases outside the gene matches: 9. CDR3: CASSQTGEGHSFF. CDR3 DNA sequence: TGTGCCAGCAGCCAGACAGGGGAGGGACATTCTTTCTTT.

This clonotype was picked up many times. The chain couples TRBV6-1 to TRBJ2-2; D may be TRBD1 (5 bases). CDR1 MNHNS and CDR2 SASEGT come from the germline V gene. The CDR3 extends over 14 amino acids. V dropped 6 bases and J dropped 8 bases, with 16 bases sitting between them. Here the CDR3 reads CASSRTQTTGELFF. Written as DNA, the CDR3 is TGTGCCAGCAGCCGGACACAGACAACGGGGGAGCTGTTTTTT.

This clonotype was detected many times. The chain links TRBV12-3 or TRBV12-4 to TRBJ1-5; no reliable D call. The CDR3 length is 14 residues. V was trimmed by 2 bases and J by 4 bases, leaving 9 bases between them. CDR3 in DNA: TGTGCCAGCAGTTTACGGAGGTTGAATCAGCCCCAGCATTTT. Protein sequence: CASSLRRLNQPQHF.

In its sample, this clonotype was seen a few times. The chain is built from TRBV5-6 and TRBJ2-7, with a weak D call TRBD1 (5 bases). In germline, CDR1 is SGHDT, CDR2 YYEEEE. V lost 5 bases to trimming and J lost 2 bases, with 20 bases between them. There are 16 residues in the CDR3. The CDR3 spells CASSSAPDSSTYEQYF. CDR3 DNA sequence: TGTGCCAGCAGTTCTGCCCCTGACAGTTCCACCTACGAGCAGTACTTC. Looking up the rest from reference TRBV5-6 and TRBJ2-7 gives the full variable domain: DAGVTQSPTHLIKTRGQQVTLRCSPKSGHDTVSWYQQALGQGPQFIFQYYEEEERQRGNFPDRFSGHQFPNYSSELNVNALLLGDSALYLCASSSAPDSSTYEQYFGPGTRLTVT.

This clonotype was found many times. V usage is TRBV6-2 or TRBV6-3 and J usage is TRBJ2-2; D unresolved. Germline-derived CDR1 and CDR2 are MNHEY and SVGEGT. The germline V and J ends were trimmed by 7 bases and 5 bases, with 14 bases remaining between them. This CDR3 has 14 residues. The CDR3 protein is CASMIPEHTGELFF. CDR3 nucleotides: TGTGCCAGCATGATCCCAGAACATACCGGGGAGCTGTTTTTT.

The CDR3 sequence: CASRNSGTTDTEAFF. For the CDR3, the DNA is TGTGCCAGCCGGAATTCCGGGACAACGGACACTGAAGCTTTCTTT. V is TRBV27 and J is TRBJ1-1; possibly TRBD1 for D (6 bases). Germline-derived CDR1 and CDR2 are MNHEY and SMNVEV (reference sequence). V lost 8 bases and J 3 bases, leaving 19 bases between the germline ends. The CDR3 extends over 15 amino acids.

This clonotype was detected many times. This chain uses TRBV7-8 with TRBJ2-7, with TRBD2 as a possible D gene (6 bases). Germline values: CDR1 SGHVS, CDR2 FQNEAQ. The CDR3 loop spans 14 amino acids. Trimming removed 5 bases at V and 3 bases at J, with 14 bases between. CDR3 in amino acids: CASSGGTGNYEQYF. The CDR3 coding sequence is TGTGCCAGCAGCGGAGGGACGGGCAACTACGAGCAGTACTTC. Full variable domain (outside the CDR3, taken from reference TRBV7-8 and TRBJ2-7): GAGVSQSPRYKVAKRGQDVALRCDPISGHVSLFWYQQALGQGPEFLTYFQNEAQLDKSGLPSDRFFAERPEGSVSTLKIQRTQQEDSAVYLCASSGGTGNYEQYFGPGTRLTVT.

This clonotype was seen at least ten times. V and J are TRBV7-9 and TRBJ2-7; 7 bases line up with TRBD1. The CDR3 spans 14 residues. V shed 1 base and J 2 bases; nucleotides not matched to a gene: 2. Looked up from germline, CDR1 is SEHNR and CDR2 is FQNEAQ (reference sequence). CDR3 in amino acids: CASSLGDSTYEQYF. DNA of the CDR3: TGTGCCAGCAGCTTAGGGGACAGCACCTACGAGCAGTACTTC.

The CDR3 loop reads CASRLTGGGTEAFF. The CDR3 nucleotides are TGTGCCAGCAGGCTTACAGGGGGCGGAACTGAAGCTTTCTTT. This chain connects TRBV12-3 or TRBV12-4 to TRBJ1-1, with TRBD1 matching 9 bases. The CDR3 sequence is 14 residues long. V lost 6 bases and J lost 5; bases outside the gene matches: 7.

Notes on this clonotype: A read error may be the cause here, since a much bigger clone is one base away. J is TRBJ2-5 and V is TRBV11-2; unclear D gene. From germline, CDR1 is SGHAT and CDR2 FQNNGV. Trimming shortened V by 6 bases and J by 3 bases, and 5 bases separated the two germline ends. The CDR3 extends over 11 amino acids. CDR3 nucleotides: TGTGCCAGCAGACAAAAAGAGACCCAGTACTTC. It encodes CASRQKETQYF.

This clonotype appeared many times. The V and J genes are TRBV12-3 or TRBV12-4 and TRBJ2-5, with TRBD1 identical over 7 bases. This CDR3 is built from 14 residues. After removal of 7 bases from V and 2 bases from J, the junction contained 7 bases not matched to a gene. The CDR3 sequence: CASNRDSQQETQYF. CDR3 DNA: TGTGCCAGCAATAGGGACAGCCAACAAGAGACCCAGTACTTC.

This clonotype came up many times. The rearrangement uses TRBV7-6 and TRBJ1-1, with D unresolved. Germline-derived CDR1 and CDR2 are SGHVS and FNYEAQ. The V end was cut by 5 bases, the J end by 5 bases, with 21 bases between. The CDR3 consists of 16 residues. The CDR3 sequence is CASSRERSNPSTEAFF. The CDR3 DNA is TGTGCCAGCAGCCGGGAGAGATCGAACCCTTCAACTGAAGCTTTCTTT. The complete variable domain, with remaining parts taken from reference TRBV7-6 and TRBJ1-1, reads GAGVSQSPRYKVTKRGQDVALRCDPISGHVSLYWYRQALGQGPEFLTYFNYEAQQDKSGLPNDRFSAERPEGSISTLTIQRTEQRDSAMYRCASSRERSNPSTEAFFGQGTRLTVV.

This clonotype was counted ten times or more. The CDR3 reads CATSAGYGETQYF. CDR3 in DNA: TGTGCCACCAGTGCAGGCTACGGAGAGACCCAGTACTTC. The chain has TRBV24-1 and TRBJ2-5, with D unclear. This CDR3 contains 13 residues. In germline, CDR1 is KGHDR, CDR2 SFDVKD. V was pared by 5 bases and J by 4 bases, with 10 bases between.

This clonotype came up many times. The genes are TRBV7-2 and TRBJ2-7; maybe TRBD2 (6 bases). There are 15 residues in the CDR3. The V and J ends lost 3 bases and 0 bases respectively, with 12 bases between them. From germline, CDR1 is SGHTA and CDR2 FQGNSA. For the CDR3, the DNA is TGTGCCAGCAGCTTGGGGCGGGACCGCTCCTACGAGCAGTACTTC. Translation gives CASSLGRDRSYEQYF.